Listed below are T cell receptor beta chains from one sample, sequenced in a study of OX40 agonist ivuxolimab in advanced cancers. Some clones are missing from TCRdb's copy, which holds only in-frame ones; the method was immunoSEQ multiplex PCR. The sample lists 50,000 or so clones, about 91% seen once, with approximately 7.9% in the top ten. The sequences come from CD4+ or CD8+ T cells sorted from blood, collected in a trial of the OX40 agonist ivuxolimab. The receptors shown here come from an adult with an advanced solid tumor such as melanoma, head and neck, liver or kidney cancer. CDR3s include the opening cysteine and the closing phenylalanine or tryptophan. D genes are given only for firm matches. Some rows mark clone size as missing; the rest say once, few, many or name a class of expanded clone.

j_call: TRBJ1-5
v_call: TRBV13
d_call: -
clone_size: -
cdr3_length: 14
cdr3_aa: CASSHGGHNQPQHF
cdr3_nt: TGTGCCAGCAGCCACGGGGGGCACAATCAGCCCCAGCATTTT

j_call: TRBJ1-2
v_call: TRBV6-5
d_call: -
clone_size: -
cdr3_length: 14
cdr3_aa: CASSYSQGASGYTF
cdr3_nt: TGTGCCAGCAGTTACTCCCAGGGTGCGTCTGGCTACACCTTC

j_call: TRBJ2-1
v_call: TRBV27
d_call: TRBD2
clone_size: -
cdr3_length: 16
cdr3_aa: CASSLLAGGQNNEQFF
cdr3_nt: TGTGCCAGCAGTTTATTAGCGGGAGGGCAGAACAATGAGCAGTTCTTC

j_call: TRBJ1-1
v_call: TRBV7-9
d_call: -
clone_size: -
cdr3_length: 12
cdr3_aa: CASSLGTTEAFF
cdr3_nt: TGTGCCAGCAGCTTAGGGACCACTGAAGCTTTCTTT

j_call: TRBJ1-6
v_call: TRBV4-1
d_call: TRBD1
clone_size: -
cdr3_length: 15
cdr3_aa: CASSPRDRDASPPHF
cdr3_nt: TGCGCCAGCAGCCCCCGGGACAGGGATGCTTCACCCCCCCACTTT

j_call: TRBJ2-7
v_call: TRBV27
d_call: -
clone_size: -
cdr3_length: 16
cdr3_aa: CASSLSAGTVVYEQYF
cdr3_nt: TGTGCCAGCAGTTTATCTGCAGGGACGGTCGTGTACGAGCAGTACTTC

j_call: TRBJ2-3
v_call: TRBV28
d_call: -
clone_size: once
cdr3_length: 13
cdr3_aa: CASLRQGTDTQYF
cdr3_nt: TGTGCCAGCTTACGACAGGGCACAGATACGCAGTATTTT

j_call: TRBJ1-5
v_call: TRBV10-3
d_call: -
clone_size: -
cdr3_length: 12
cdr3_aa: CAISEFNQPQHF
cdr3_nt: TGTGCCATCAGTGAGTTTAATCAGCCCCAGCATTTT

j_call: TRBJ1-2
v_call: TRBV7-8
d_call: -
clone_size: few
cdr3_length: 11
cdr3_aa: CASSIGDGYTF
cdr3_nt: TGTGCCAGCAGCATCGGTGATGGCTACACCTTC

j_call: TRBJ2-1
v_call: TRBV15
d_call: -
clone_size: -
cdr3_length: 16
cdr3_aa: CATSRGRVARSSEQFF
cdr3_nt: TGTGCCACCAGCAGAGGGAGGGTGGCTAGATCAAGTGAGCAGTTCTTC

j_call: TRBJ1-6
v_call: TRBV2
d_call: TRBD1
clone_size: -
cdr3_length: 15
cdr3_aa: CASSPPGDSNSPLHF
cdr3_nt: TGTGCCAGCAGCCCACCGGGGGACAGTAATTCACCCCTCCACTTT

j_call: TRBJ2-1
v_call: TRBV7-2
d_call: -
clone_size: -
cdr3_length: 16
cdr3_aa: CASSLHPSMAYNEQFF
cdr3_nt: TGTGCCAGCAGCTTACACCCTAGCATGGCCTACAATGAGCAGTTCTTC

j_call: TRBJ1-1
v_call: TRBV7-9
d_call: -
clone_size: once
cdr3_length: 15
cdr3_aa: CASSLYVSGSTEAFF
cdr3_nt: TGTGCCAGCAGCTTATACGTATCAGGGAGCACTGAAGCTTTCTTT

j_call: TRBJ2-7
v_call: TRBV11-1
d_call: TRBD2
clone_size: -
cdr3_length: 15
cdr3_aa: CASSFSTSGGYEQYF
cdr3_nt: TGTGCCAGCAGCTTCTCAACTAGCGGGGGTTACGAGCAGTACTTC

j_call: TRBJ2-4
v_call: TRBV30
d_call: TRBD2
clone_size: few
cdr3_length: 16
cdr3_aa: CAWSRLAGRAKNIQYF
cdr3_nt: TGTGCCTGGAGTAGACTAGCGGGGAGAGCCAAAAACATTCAGTACTTC

j_call: TRBJ2-3
v_call: TRBV28
d_call: -
clone_size: -
cdr3_length: 16
cdr3_aa: CASSPMFSLGTDTQYF
cdr3_nt: TGTGCCAGCAGCCCTATGTTCTCGCTCGGCACAGATACGCAGTATTTT

j_call: TRBJ1-4
v_call: TRBV2
d_call: -
clone_size: -
cdr3_length: 16
cdr3_aa: CASSGGPGSFDEKLFF
cdr3_nt: TGTGCCAGCAGTGGGGGCCCAGGGTCTTTCGATGAAAAACTGTTTTTT

j_call: TRBJ2-3
v_call: TRBV27
d_call: -
clone_size: once
cdr3_length: 14
cdr3_aa: CASSLFQGTDTQYF
cdr3_nt: TGTGCCAGCAGTTTGTTCCAGGGTACAGATACGCAGTATTTT

j_call: TRBJ2-3
v_call: TRBV19
d_call: -
clone_size: -
cdr3_length: 19
cdr3_aa: CASSIQNFPDPSLTDTQYF
cdr3_nt: TGTGCCAGTAGTATACAAAACTTCCCTGACCCAAGCCTCACAGATACGCAGTATTTT

j_call: TRBJ2-1
v_call: TRBV7-9
d_call: TRBD2
clone_size: -
cdr3_length: 13
cdr3_aa: CASTLARGNEQFF
cdr3_nt: TGTGCCAGCACCTTAGCGCGGGGGAATGAGCAGTTCTTC

j_call: TRBJ2-7
v_call: TRBV19
d_call: -
clone_size: -
cdr3_length: 12
cdr3_aa: CASSPGSYEQYF
cdr3_nt: TGTGCCAGTAGCCCCGGGTCCTACGAGCAGTACTTC

j_call: TRBJ2-4
v_call: TRBV7-9
d_call: TRBD2
clone_size: -
cdr3_length: 17
cdr3_aa: CASSLVISGASGNIQYF
cdr3_nt: TGTGCCAGCAGCTTAGTGATTAGCGGGGCCTCAGGTAACATTCAGTACTTC

j_call: TRBJ2-3
v_call: TRBV5-8
d_call: TRBD1
clone_size: -
cdr3_length: 19
cdr3_aa: CASSFAPGQGAIFADTQYF
cdr3_nt: TGTGCCAGCAGCTTTGCCCCCGGACAGGGGGCAATTTTCGCAGATACGCAGTATTTT

j_call: TRBJ2-7
v_call: TRBV7-2
d_call: TRBD2
clone_size: few
cdr3_length: 16
cdr3_aa: CASSLDGEGTSYEQYF
cdr3_nt: TGTGCCAGCAGCTTAGATGGGGAGGGAACCTCCTACGAGCAGTACTTC

j_call: TRBJ1-5
v_call: TRBV19
d_call: -
clone_size: -
cdr3_length: 15
cdr3_aa: CASSTADSFNQPQHF
cdr3_nt: TGTGCCAGTAGTACGGCAGACAGTTTCAATCAGCCCCAGCATTTT

j_call: TRBJ1-1
v_call: TRBV6-5
d_call: -
clone_size: once
cdr3_length: 13
cdr3_aa: CASSYSFAGEAFF
cdr3_nt: TGTGCCAGCAGTTACTCTTTCGCGGGAGAAGCTTTCTTT

j_call: TRBJ1-2
v_call: TRBV29-1
d_call: -
clone_size: -
cdr3_length: 11
cdr3_aa: CSVASAYGYTF
cdr3_nt: TGCAGCGTTGCGTCAGCCTATGGCTACACCTTC

j_call: TRBJ2-7
v_call: TRBV28
d_call: -
clone_size: once
cdr3_length: 13
cdr3_aa: CASSLSGLGEQYF
cdr3_nt: TGTGCCAGCAGTTTATCAGGGTTGGGCGAGCAGTACTTC

j_call: TRBJ2-3
v_call: TRBV5-6
d_call: -
clone_size: -
cdr3_length: 15
cdr3_aa: CASSLGGIRTDTQYF
cdr3_nt: TGTGCCAGCAGCTTGGGGGGAATCCGCACAGATACGCAGTATTTT

j_call: TRBJ1-5
v_call: TRBV27
d_call: -
clone_size: -
cdr3_length: 16
cdr3_aa: CASSRSFLTGNQPQHF
cdr3_nt: TGTGCCAGCAGCCGTAGTTTCCTGACGGGCAATCAGCCCCAGCATTTT

j_call: TRBJ1-1
v_call: TRBV9
d_call: TRBD1
clone_size: -
cdr3_length: 15
cdr3_aa: CASSAGYRGNTEAFF
cdr3_nt: TGTGCCAGCAGCGCGGGGTACAGGGGAAACACTGAAGCTTTCTTT

j_call: TRBJ1-1
v_call: TRBV13
d_call: -
clone_size: -
cdr3_length: 12
cdr3_aa: CASSHTGPGAFF
cdr3_nt: TGTGCCAGCAGCCACACAGGTCCGGGAGCTTTCTTT

j_call: TRBJ1-1
v_call: TRBV2
d_call: -
clone_size: -
cdr3_length: 12
cdr3_aa: CASTDSSHEAFF
cdr3_nt: TGTGCCAGCACCGACAGTAGCCATGAAGCTTTCTTT

j_call: TRBJ2-7
v_call: TRBV27
d_call: TRBD1
clone_size: -
cdr3_length: 16
cdr3_aa: CASSLNYGQAIYEQYF
cdr3_nt: TGTGCCAGCAGTTTAAATTATGGACAGGCCATCTACGAGCAGTACTTC

j_call: TRBJ1-1
v_call: TRBV5-6
d_call: -
clone_size: -
cdr3_length: 12
cdr3_aa: CASSQVNTEAFF
cdr3_nt: TGTGCCAGCAGCCAGGTGAACACTGAAGCTTTCTTT

j_call: TRBJ2-7
v_call: TRBV7-6
d_call: -
clone_size: -
cdr3_length: 15
cdr3_aa: CASTPGRTDSYEQYF
cdr3_nt: TGTGCCAGCACCCCGGGCAGGACCGACTCCTACGAGCAGTACTTC

j_call: TRBJ2-7
v_call: TRBV23-1
d_call: TRBD1
clone_size: once
cdr3_length: 13
cdr3_aa: CASSQIGTGEQYF
cdr3_nt: TGCGCCAGCAGTCAAATAGGGACAGGTGAGCAGTACTTC

j_call: TRBJ2-6
v_call: TRBV7-9
d_call: TRBD2
clone_size: -
cdr3_length: 19
cdr3_aa: CASSLAGKGEGAGANVLTF
cdr3_nt: TGTGCCAGCAGCCTAGCGGGTAAAGGTGAGGGGGCTGGGGCCAACGTCCTGACTTTC

j_call: TRBJ1-2
v_call: TRBV4-1
d_call: -
clone_size: -
cdr3_length: 13
cdr3_aa: CASSPTGDYGYTF
cdr3_nt: TGCGCCAGCAGCCCGACAGGTGACTATGGCTACACCTTC

j_call: TRBJ1-5
v_call: TRBV4-2
d_call: -
clone_size: -
cdr3_length: 17
cdr3_aa: CASSQGGPLGGNQPQHF
cdr3_nt: TGTGCCAGCAGCCAAGGAGGGCCCTTAGGAGGCAATCAGCCCCAGCATTTT

j_call: TRBJ1-1
v_call: TRBV19
d_call: -
clone_size: -
cdr3_length: 14
cdr3_aa: CASSMTATYTEAFF
cdr3_nt: TGTGCCAGTAGTATGACCGCTACTTACACTGAAGCTTTCTTT

j_call: TRBJ1-1
v_call: TRBV5-8
d_call: -
clone_size: -
cdr3_length: 13
cdr3_aa: CASSLDPNTEAFF
cdr3_nt: TGTGCCAGCAGCCTCGACCCGAACACTGAAGCTTTCTTT

j_call: TRBJ2-7
v_call: TRBV6-5
d_call: TRBD1
clone_size: -
cdr3_length: 14
cdr3_aa: CASSIGQGFNEQYF
cdr3_nt: TGTGCCAGCAGTATCGGACAGGGGTTCAACGAGCAGTACTTC

j_call: TRBJ2-7
v_call: TRBV11-2
d_call: -
clone_size: -
cdr3_length: 14
cdr3_aa: CASSLGGVPYEQYF
cdr3_nt: TGTGCCAGCAGCTTAGGGGGAGTCCCCTACGAGCAGTACTTC

j_call: TRBJ2-1
v_call: TRBV5-1
d_call: TRBD2
clone_size: -
cdr3_length: 18
cdr3_aa: CASSPGLAGGYSYNEQFF
cdr3_nt: TGCGCCAGCAGCCCGGGACTAGCGGGAGGGTACTCCTACAATGAGCAGTTCTTC